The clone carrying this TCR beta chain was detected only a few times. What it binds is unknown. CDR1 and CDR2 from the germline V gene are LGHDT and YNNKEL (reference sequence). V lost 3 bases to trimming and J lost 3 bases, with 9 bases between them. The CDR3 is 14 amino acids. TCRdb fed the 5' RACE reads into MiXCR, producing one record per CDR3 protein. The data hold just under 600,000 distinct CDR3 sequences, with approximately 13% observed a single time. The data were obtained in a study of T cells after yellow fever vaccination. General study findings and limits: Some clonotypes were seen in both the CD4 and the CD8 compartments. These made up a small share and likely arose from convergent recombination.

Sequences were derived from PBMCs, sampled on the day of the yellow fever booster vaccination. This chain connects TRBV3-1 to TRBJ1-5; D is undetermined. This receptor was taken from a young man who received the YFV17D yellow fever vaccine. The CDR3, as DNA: TGTGCCAGCAGCCATATGTCAGACAATCAGCCCCAGCATTTT. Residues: CASSHMSDNQPQHF.